The 7 T cell receptor beta chains below all came from one sample that was sequenced in a study of T cell changes during pregnancy in multiple sclerosis. Repertoires were generated with immunoSEQ multiplex PCR, while TCRdb's copy carries only in-frame clones and drops some. The table shows more than 55,000 clones, with more than 90% occurring only once. The sample was peripheral blood, taken in the third trimester of pregnancy. All receptors derive from a female donor with multiple sclerosis, enrolled in a pregnancy study.

The gene calls are TRBV12-5 and TRBJ2-5, with D perhaps matching TRBD2 (5 bases). Germline V CDR1 and CDR2: LGHNT, FRNRAP. The CDR3 contains 16 residues. Between the trimmed V and J ends, which lost 1 base and 5 bases, there was a span of 17 bases. As DNA, the CDR3 is TGTGCTAGTGGTTTGGGAGGGCCCAGCCGCGGGGAGACCCAGTACTTC. Encoded protein: CASGLGGPSRGETQYF.

The chain links TRBV27 to TRBJ2-5, with 8 bases matching TRBD1. Per germline, CDR1 MNHEY and CDR2 SMNVEV (reference sequence). The V gene end was trimmed by 2 bases and the J gene end by 4 bases; junction bases not matched to a gene: 6. CDR3 size: 15 residues. CDR3 amino acids: CASSLGRGRGETQYF. In nucleotides, the CDR3 is TGTGCCAGCAGTTTAGGCAGGGGGCGGGGAGAGACCCAGTACTTC.

The rearrangement uses TRBV13 and TRBJ1-1; TRBD1 matches 10 bases. The junction had 4 bases not matched to a gene; V was cut back by 2 bases and J by 4 bases. Germline V gene lookup returns CDR1 PRHDT and CDR2 FYEKMQ (reference sequence). This CDR3 region has 15 residues. DNA for the CDR3: TGTGCCAGCAGCTTAATGCGGACAGGGGGCACTGAAGCTTTCTTT. Its protein product is CASSLMRTGGTEAFF.

The chain has TRBV10-2 and TRBJ1-1; D uncertain. The V gene lost 3 bases and the J gene lost 7 bases, with 9 bases spanning the gap. The CDR3 has 12 amino acids. Germline values: CDR1 WSHSY, CDR2 SAAADI. Here the CDR3 DNA reads TGCGCCAGCAGTGACCCCAGTTTTGAAGCTTTCTTT. Translated: CASSDPSFEAFF.

The chain recombines TRBV5-4 with TRBJ2-1, with D possibly being TRBD2 (6 bases). The CDR3 contains 13 residues. Germline V gene sequence: CDR1 SGHNT, CDR2 YYREEE (reference sequence). V was cut by 5 bases and J by 5 bases, with 11 bases left in between. The CDR3 coding sequence is TGTGCCAGCAGTCGGGACTTTAACAATGAGCAGTTCTTC. As protein: CASSRDFNNEQFF.

The gene calls are TRBV10-3 and TRBJ2-5, with 13 positions matching TRBD2. Looked up from germline, CDR1 is ENHRY and CDR2 is SYGVKD. The CDR3 has 19 residues. V lost 2 bases, J lost 5 bases, and 14 bases stayed unmatched. CDR3 nucleotide sequence: TGTGCCATCAGTGAGGGGACTAGCGGGAAAACTGGAGAGCGGGAGACCCAGTACTTC. As protein: CAISEGTSGKTGERETQYF.

The chain couples TRBV27 to TRBJ1-1; TRBD1 matches 8 bases. The CDR3 is made up of 15 amino acids. Per germline, CDR1 MNHEY and CDR2 SMNVEV (reference sequence). V dropped 0 bases and J dropped 4; count of bases not matched to a gene: 4. CDR3 sequence (DNA): TGTGCCAGCAGTTTATCCCAGGGGGCTAGCACTGAAGCTTTCTTT. Protein sequence: CASSLSQGASTEAFF.